This TCR beta chain was recovered during a study of T cell responses to AZD1222 COVID-19 vaccine. As to this clone: Antigen specificity is unknown.

Data came from immunoSEQ multiplex PCR; TCRdb stores just in-frame clones and leaves some out. This table holds 90,000 to 150,000 clones, roughly 90% found once. CDR3 length: 16 residues. V shed 6 bases and J shed 8 bases, with 23 bases lying between them. CDR1 SGHVS and CDR2 FQNEAQ come from the germline V gene. Regarding the study as a whole: CD4 TCRs covered the whole spike, strongest at regions 160-218 and 743-854. Nearly half of unique spike-specific TCRs reportedly avoided B.1.351 and B.1.1.7 mutated regions. Spike-specific TCR repertoires showed rising breadth and depth after two AZD1222 doses.

The TCR originated in an adult in good health. This chain connects TRBV7-8 to TRBJ2-1, with unresolved D. Specimen: peripheral blood, collected on day 0 of AZD1222 vaccination. In DNA form, the CDR3 reads TGTGCCAGCAGTGGGTATGGCAGGCGGCCTGAGGATGAGCAGTTCTTC. Translating it yields CASSGYGRRPEDEQFF.